The next 12 T cell receptor beta chains were all read from a single sample in a study of shared clonotypes between healthy human individuals. Profiling relied on immunoSEQ multiplex PCR, and the TCRdb table lists in-frame clones only, not all of them. The sample lists 1,500,000 or so clones, around 97% seen once, with over 1% in the top ten. Material for sequencing was naive CD4+ T cells sorted from blood. Subset denoted: CD45RA+ positively selected. These receptor sequences come from a man aged 25-45 years in good health.

The chain employs TRBV5-4 and TRBJ2-2; D is possibly TRBD2 (5 bases). Looked up from germline, CDR1 is SGHNT and CDR2 is YYREEE (reference sequence). Trimming took off 4 bases at V and 2 bases at J, with 15 bases between the two ends. This CDR3 spans 16 amino acids. Here the CDR3 DNA reads TGTGCCAGCAGCCTCCCCGAGAGGGTAAACACCGGGGAGCTGTTTTTT. This gives the protein CASSLPERVNTGELFF.

V is TRBV15 and J is TRBJ2-3; 7 positions match TRBD1. This CDR3 has 17 residues. V shed 2 bases and J 0 bases; nucleotides not matched to a gene: 8. CDR1 and CDR2 (germline): LNHNV, YYDKDF (reference sequence). The CDR3 loop reads CATSRSGQTISTDTQYF. Written as DNA, the CDR3 is TGTGCCACCAGCAGATCGGGACAGACTATTAGCACAGATACGCAGTATTTT.

V usage is TRBV18 and J usage is TRBJ1-3; D ambiguous. Germline V gene sequence: CDR1 KGHSH, CDR2 LQKENI. V lost 0 bases, J lost 2 bases, and 8 bases lay in between. The CDR3 covers 15 residues. The CDR3 DNA reads as TGTGCCAGCTCACCACCATCCTCCACTGGAAACACCATATATTTT. Translation: CASSPPSSTGNTIYF.

This chain links TRBV6-5 with TRBJ2-1, with 9 bases identical to TRBD2. The length of the CDR3 is 14 residues. V was clipped by 4 bases and J by 6 bases; unmatched bases: 4. Per germline, CDR1 MNHEY and CDR2 SVGAGI. The CDR3 DNA sequence: TGTGCCAGCAGTTTAGCGGGAGCTGGCAATGAGCAGTTCTTC. Protein sequence: CASSLAGAGNEQFF.

The V gene is TRBV9, the J gene TRBJ2-1, with 13 bases aligning to TRBD2. Germline lookup yields CDR1 SGDLS and CDR2 YYNGEE. The CDR3 loop spans 16 amino acids. With 4 bases clipped from V and 7 bases from J, the junction kept 8 bases outside the gene matches. In nucleotides, the CDR3 is TGTGCCAGCAGCCCCCGGACTAGCGGGAGAGGGAATGAGCAGTTCTTC. This translates into CASSPRTSGRGNEQFF. Variable domain in full (rest from reference TRBV9 and TRBJ2-1): DSGVTQTPKHLITATGQRVTLRCSPRSGDLSVYWYQQSLDQGLQFLIQYYNGEERAKGNILERFSAQQFPDLHSELNLSSLELGDSALYFCASSPRTSGRGNEQFFGPGTRLTVL.

The chain joins TRBV28 to TRBJ2-5; 8 positions match TRBD1. This CDR3 has 16 residues. V was clipped by 3 bases and J by 7 bases; unmatched bases: 13. Germline-derived CDR1 and CDR2 are MDHEN and SYDVKM. The CDR3 loop reads CASSLVQGAVPATQYF. For the CDR3, the DNA is TGTGCCAGCAGTTTGGTGCAGGGGGCGGTACCGGCGACCCAGTACTTC.

The chain has TRBV15 and TRBJ2-7, with unresolved D. The CDR3 loop spans 14 amino acids. With 3 bases removed from V and 3 bases from J, the gap between germline ends came to 12 bases. CDR1 is LNHNV and CDR2 is YYDKDF in the germline V gene (reference sequence). CDR3 region: CATSRADTYYEQYF. Here the CDR3 DNA reads TGTGCCACCAGCAGGGCTGATACATACTACGAGCAGTACTTC.

The gene calls are TRBV6-1 and TRBJ1-4; 7 bases fit TRBD1. This CDR3 contains 16 residues. V shed 2 bases and J 8 bases; nucleotides not matched to a gene: 11. Germline V gene lookup returns CDR1 MNHNS and CDR2 SASEGT. Here the CDR3 DNA reads TGTGCCAGCAGTGAACGACGGGACAGAGCTTTGGAAAAACTGTTTTTT. Protein sequence: CASSERRDRALEKLFF.

Points on this clone: This specimen includes other DNA sequences encoding the same CDR3. The chain joins TRBV19 to TRBJ2-1, with D possibly matching TRBD2 (5 bases). From germline, CDR1 is LNHDA and CDR2 SQIVND (reference sequence). This CDR3 is 16 amino acids long. V was pared by 0 bases and J by 4 bases, with 13 bases between. The CDR3 loop is CASSIDTGGPYNEQFF. The CDR3 nucleotides read TGTGCCAGTAGTATAGATACTGGCGGGCCTTACAATGAGCAGTTCTTC. The whole variable domain, remainder taken from reference TRBV19 and TRBJ2-1, is DGGITQSPKYLFRKEGQNVTLSCEQNLNHDAMYWYRQDPGQGLRLIYYSQIVNDFQKGDIAEGYSVSREKKESFPLTVTSAQKNPTAFYLCASSIDTGGPYNEQFFGPGTRLTVL.

Only one count was recorded for this clone. The V and J genes are TRBV19 and TRBJ1-1; possible D gene TRBD1, 5 bases. Germline assignment: CDR1 LNHDA and CDR2 SQIVND (reference sequence). V was cut by 5 bases and J by 5 bases, with 24 bases left in between. The CDR3 runs to 17 residues. The CDR3 DNA follows: TGTGCCAGTAGTTTCCTGGGGGGTACGGTAACTTGGACTGAAGCTTTCTTT. It encodes CASSFLGGTVTWTEAFF.

A word on this clone: Other nucleotide sequences in the sample specify the same CDR3. The CDR3 loop is CASSPWTGGTDTQYF. The CDR3 nucleotides read TGCGCCAGCAGCCCATGGACAGGGGGCACAGATACGCAGTATTTT. The rearrangement uses TRBV5-1 and TRBJ2-3; TRBD1 matches at 9 bases. This CDR3 region has 15 residues. Trimming at V came to 4 bases and at J to 1 base, leaving 4 bases not matched to a gene. Germline values: CDR1 SGHRS, CDR2 YFSETQ.

The CDR3 reads CATDDRGGTYEQYF. In DNA form, the CDR3 reads TGTGCCACCGACGACAGGGGAGGAACCTACGAGCAGTACTTC. This rearrangement joins TRBV10-3 to TRBJ2-7, with TRBD1 matching 8 bases. Per germline, CDR1 ENHRY and CDR2 SYGVKD. J was trimmed by 2 bases and V by 10 bases; bases with no gene match: 10. This CDR3 has 14 amino acids.